This T cell receptor (beta chain) was obtained from a study of STAT3 mutations in large granular lymphocyte leukemia. Turning to the study itself: Roughly 38% of treated T-LGLL patients showed hematologic response to immunosuppression.

As to this clone: Its antigen is still unknown.

Generated by immunoSEQ multiplex PCR, the TCRdb table keeps only in-frame clones and is missing some. The sample lists approximately 30,000 clones; over 65% were seen once. The ends were cut back, 4 bases at V and 2 bases at J, with 6 bases in the middle. The CDR3 is 13 residues long. Germline values: CDR1 SQVTM, CDR2 ANQGSEA. Study conclusions and caveats: In some patients, a small highly pathogenic clone possibly went undetected. Sampling intervals varied between patients and samples. At least one immunodominant TCR beta clonotype appeared in every T-cell large granular lymphocyte leukemia patient. Suggested: STAT3 mutation was not the ancestral event for these clonal expansions.

The sample comprised peripheral blood mononuclear cells. The sequence was obtained from a woman in her 50s with T-cell large granular lymphocyte leukemia. Some clones in this sample may be carry-over from other donors' samples. The chain uses TRBV29-1 and TRBJ2-6; D gene uncertain. The CDR3 coding sequence is TGCAGCGTTGGGCAGGCTGGGGCCAACGTCCTGACTTTC. This sequence encodes CSVGQAGANVLTF.